The source of this T cell receptor beta chain is a study of monozygotic twins with inflammatory bowel disease. Following a re-call of the 5' RACE reads, TCRdb has one entry per CDR3 protein and lacks DNA. The ten most abundant clones cover 5.6% of a sample with roughly 300,000 distinct CDR3 sequences. This CDR3 spans 12 amino acids. Germline assignment: CDR1 KGHDR and CDR2 SFDVKD. This chain uses TRBV24-1 with TRBJ2-3; TCRdb selects TRBD1, and the lack of DNA leaves this call unchecked. This clonotype was obtained from a human donor with ulcerative colitis or Crohn's disease, or a healthy co-twin of an affected twin (not recorded which). Sequenced input: blood. The CDR3 loop reads CAAGSPTDTQYF.